This entry concerns a single T cell receptor (beta chain). CDR1 is SSHAT, CDR2 FNYEAQ, per germline (reference sequence). This CDR3 is built from 13 residues. The germline V and J ends were trimmed by 4 bases and 8 bases, with 9 bases remaining between them. Amplification used 60 Vbeta primers and 13 Jbeta primers. Assay used: immunoSEQ multiplex PCR; TCRdb lists only in-frame clones, some missing. The sample carries 150,000 to 200,000 clones, roughly 77% recorded once. The data belong to a study of cytomegalovirus exposure and HLA in healthy donors. Turning to the study itself: Assignment to the Caucasian-associated ancestry cluster applied to 81% of the approximately 360 genotyped donors.

This TCR was recovered from a woman younger than 45 in good health and CMV-seropositive. The sequenced sample was PBMCs. V is TRBV7-7 and J is TRBJ1-6; D is perhaps TRBD1 (6 bases). The CDR3: CASSSRTDSPLHF. The DNA for the CDR3 is TGTGCCAGCAGCTCCCGGACAGATTCACCCCTCCACTTT.